A selection of T cell receptor beta chains follows, all from one sample in a study of blood T cell repertoires in COVID-19. The assay was immunoSEQ multiplex PCR, and TCRdb's table has in-frame clones only and misses some. The table lists 250,000 or so clones, around nine tenths of them singletons. Sequencing was done on a sample of PBMCs or T cells enriched from blood (not recorded which). The receptors were gathered from a woman between 50 and 59 years old who had recovered from COVID-19. The CDR3 runs from the conserved cysteine through the conserved F or W. The D gene is left open where the match is weak. Size is stated for part of the rows, as once, few or many counts, or as a class when the clone is expanded.

clone_size	d_call	v_call	j_call	cdr3_aa	cdr3_nt
NA	TRBD1	TRBV4-1	TRBJ1-2	CASSPSTGVGYGYTF	TGCGCCAGCAGCCCGTCGACAGGGGTAGGGTATGGCTACACCTTC
NA	NA	TRBV4-3	TRBJ2-7	CASSQGGGGAYEQYF	TGCGCCAGCAGCCAAGGCGGTGGCGGGGCCTACGAGCAGTACTTC
NA	NA	TRBV18	TRBJ1-4	CASSRGENEKLFF	TGTGCCAGCTCACGGGGGGAGAATGAAAAACTGTTTTTT
NA	NA	TRBV19	TRBJ2-7	CASSTRGLYEQYF	TGTGCCAGTAGTACAAGGGGACTTTACGAGCAGTACTTC
NA	NA	TRBV19	TRBJ1-5	CASSIRALGNQPQHF	TGTGCCAGTAGTATCAGGGCCTTAGGGAATCAGCCCCAGCATTTT
NA	TRBD1	TRBV7-9	TRBJ1-5	CASSVTGVAQPQHF	TGTGCCAGCAGCGTGACAGGGGTAGCTCAGCCCCAGCATTTT
NA	TRBD2	TRBV6-5	TRBJ2-3	CASKKGGSADTQYF	TGTGCCAGCAAAAAGGGAGGGAGCGCAGATACGCAGTATTTT
NA	TRBD1	TRBV15	TRBJ1-1	CATSTRGLRTEAFF	TGTGCCACCAGCACGAGGGGGCTCCGAACTGAAGCTTTCTTT
NA	TRBD2	TRBV9	TRBJ2-2	CASSANRGLAGEIGELFF	TGTGCCAGCAGCGCTAATAGGGGACTAGCGGGAGAGATCGGGGAGCTGTTTTTT
NA	NA	TRBV5-5	TRBJ1-3	CASSPDAVSGNTIYF	TGTGCCAGCAGCCCCGACGCGGTCTCTGGAAACACCATATATTTT
NA	TRBD2	TRBV20-1	TRBJ2-5	CSEREKETQYF	TGCAGTGAGCGGGAGAAAGAGACCCAGTACTTC
NA	NA	TRBV27	TRBJ1-1	CASSFREATEAFF	TGTGCCAGCAGTTTCCGGGAGGCCACTGAAGCTTTCTTT
NA	NA	TRBV19	TRBJ1-1	CASSIGGGSTEAFF	TGTGCCAGTAGTATCGGCGGAGGTTCGACTGAAGCTTTCTTT
NA	TRBD1	TRBV30	TRBJ1-5	CAWSLRDRVNQPQHF	TGTGCCTGGAGTTTAAGGGACAGGGTAAATCAGCCCCAGCATTTT
NA	TRBD2	TRBV2	TRBJ2-3	CAHSHGGAGGVDTQYF	TGTGCCCACTCGCACGGCGGGGCGGGAGGGGTAGATACGCAGTATTTT
NA	TRBD2	TRBV11-2	TRBJ2-2	CASSWKPLAGIGGELFF	TGTGCCAGCAGCTGGAAACCACTAGCGGGAATCGGCGGGGAGCTGTTTTTT
few	NA	TRBV6-5	TRBJ1-2	CASSLRPTYGYTF	TGTGCCAGCAGTTTGAGGCCGACCTATGGCTACACCTTC
NA	NA	TRBV18	TRBJ2-7	CASSPTDPYEQYF	TGTGCCAGCTCACCGACAGATCCCTACGAGCAGTACTTC
NA	TRBD1	TRBV28	TRBJ1-1	CASSPFRTGGRTEAFF	TGTGCCAGCAGCCCCTTTAGGACAGGGGGACGTACTGAAGCTTTCTTT
NA	NA	TRBV7-6	TRBJ1-1	CASSARGGDTEAFF	TGTGCCAGCAGCGCCAGGGGTGGGGACACTGAAGCTTTCTTT
NA	TRBD2	TRBV7-6	TRBJ2-1	CASSLGPAGGLAYNEQFF	TGTGCCAGCAGCTTAGGCCCGGCGGGGGGATTGGCCTACAATGAGCAGTTCTTC
NA	NA	TRBV25-1	TRBJ2-7	CASTLGTGEVEQYF	TGTGCCAGCACCCTCGGGACTGGAGAGGTCGAGCAGTACTTC